This note documents a single T cell receptor (beta chain) sequence. Its target is not known. This record comes from a study of shared clonotypes between healthy human individuals. Study-level points and caveats: The study drew on few donors, limiting represented genetic and exposure-history diversity. It was anticipated that sequencing depth would influence how many clonotypes donors shared. Memory subsets generally showed smaller estimated richness than naive subsets did.

The CDR3 length is 18 residues. The V gene's germline CDR1 is SGHTA and CDR2 FQGNSA. Germline trimming cut 5 bases from V and 2 bases from J; bases unmatched to any gene: 7. The DNA input per sorted-subset replicate PCR was 200 ng, corresponding to some 33,000 T cell genomes. Here immunoSEQ multiplex PCR was the method, and the copy in TCRdb shows in-frame clones only, minus some. This table has about 2,500,000 clones, about 92% appearing once. The sequencing sample was made of naive CD4+ T cells sorted from blood. Subset meaning: CD45RA+ positively selected. The rearrangement uses TRBV7-2 and TRBJ2-3; 16 bases line up with TRBD2. This clonotype was obtained from a young man in good health. CDR3 DNA: TGTGCCAGCAGCCTTTGGGGACTAGCGGGAGGGAACACAGATACGCAGTATTTT. This sequence encodes CASSLWGLAGGNTDTQYF.